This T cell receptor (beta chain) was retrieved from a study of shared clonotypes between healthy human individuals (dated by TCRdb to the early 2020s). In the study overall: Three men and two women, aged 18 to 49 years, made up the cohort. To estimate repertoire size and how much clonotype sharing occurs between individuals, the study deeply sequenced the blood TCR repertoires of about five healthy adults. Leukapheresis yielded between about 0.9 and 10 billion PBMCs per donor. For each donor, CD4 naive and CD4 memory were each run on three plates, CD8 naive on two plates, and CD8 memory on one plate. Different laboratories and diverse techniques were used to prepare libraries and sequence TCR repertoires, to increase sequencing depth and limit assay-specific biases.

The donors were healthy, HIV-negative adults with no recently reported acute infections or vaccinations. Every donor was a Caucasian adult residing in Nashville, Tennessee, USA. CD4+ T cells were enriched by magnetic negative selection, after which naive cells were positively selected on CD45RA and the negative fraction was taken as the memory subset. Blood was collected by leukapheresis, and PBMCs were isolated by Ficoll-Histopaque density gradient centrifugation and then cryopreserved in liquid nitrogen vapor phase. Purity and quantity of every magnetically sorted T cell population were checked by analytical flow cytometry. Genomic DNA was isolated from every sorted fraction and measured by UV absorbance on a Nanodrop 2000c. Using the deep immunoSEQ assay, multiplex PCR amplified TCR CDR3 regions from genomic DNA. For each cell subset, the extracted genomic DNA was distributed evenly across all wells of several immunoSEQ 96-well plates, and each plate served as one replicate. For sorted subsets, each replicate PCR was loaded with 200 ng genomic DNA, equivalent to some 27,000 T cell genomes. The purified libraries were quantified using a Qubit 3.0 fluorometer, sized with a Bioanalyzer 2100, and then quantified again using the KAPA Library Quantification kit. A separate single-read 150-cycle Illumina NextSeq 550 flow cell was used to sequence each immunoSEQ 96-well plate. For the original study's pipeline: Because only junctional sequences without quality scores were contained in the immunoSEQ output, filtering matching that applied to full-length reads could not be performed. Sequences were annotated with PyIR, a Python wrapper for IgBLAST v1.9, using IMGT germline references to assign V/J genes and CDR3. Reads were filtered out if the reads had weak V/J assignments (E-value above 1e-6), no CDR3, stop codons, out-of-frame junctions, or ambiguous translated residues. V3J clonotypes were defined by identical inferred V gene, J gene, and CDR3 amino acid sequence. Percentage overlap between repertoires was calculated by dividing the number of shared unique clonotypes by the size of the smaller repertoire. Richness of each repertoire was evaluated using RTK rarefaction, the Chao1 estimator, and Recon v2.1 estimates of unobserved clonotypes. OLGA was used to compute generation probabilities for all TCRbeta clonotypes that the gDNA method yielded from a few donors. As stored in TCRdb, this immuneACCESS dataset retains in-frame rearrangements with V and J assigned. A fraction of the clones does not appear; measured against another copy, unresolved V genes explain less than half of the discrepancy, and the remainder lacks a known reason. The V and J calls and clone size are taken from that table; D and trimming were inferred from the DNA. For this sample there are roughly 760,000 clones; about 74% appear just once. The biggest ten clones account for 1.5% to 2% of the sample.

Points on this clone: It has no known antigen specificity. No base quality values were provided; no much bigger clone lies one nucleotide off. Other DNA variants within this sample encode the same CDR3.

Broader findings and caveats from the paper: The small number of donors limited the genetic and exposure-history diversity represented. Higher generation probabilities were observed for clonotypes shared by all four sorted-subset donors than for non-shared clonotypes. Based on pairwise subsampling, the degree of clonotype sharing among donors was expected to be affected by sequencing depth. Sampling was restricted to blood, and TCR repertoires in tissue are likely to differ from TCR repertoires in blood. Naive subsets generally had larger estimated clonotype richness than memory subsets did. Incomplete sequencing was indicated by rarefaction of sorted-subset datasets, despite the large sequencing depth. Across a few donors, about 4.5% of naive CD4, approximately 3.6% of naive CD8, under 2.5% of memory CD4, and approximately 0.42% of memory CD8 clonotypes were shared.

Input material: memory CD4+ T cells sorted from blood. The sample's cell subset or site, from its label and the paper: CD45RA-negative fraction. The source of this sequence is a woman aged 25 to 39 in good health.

CDR3 region: CASSKSTDTQYF. The DNA sequence is as follows: TGCGCCAGCAGCAAAAGCACAGATACGCAGTATTTT. The V gene is TRBV5-1 and the J gene is TRBJ2-3, with no confidently assigned D gene. CDR1 and CDR2 were assigned from the germline V gene as SGHRS and YFSETQ. The CDR3 sequence holds 12 residues, the cysteine and phenylalanine included. This entry keeps only the CDR3 DNA: 36 bases, framed from base 1. V is shortened by 4 bases, J by 0 bases, and the region joining them spans 3 bases.